A selection of T cell receptor beta chains follows, all from one sample in a study of T cells in localized non-small cell lung cancer. Measured with immunoSEQ multiplex PCR; TCRdb has only the in-frame clones, and not every one. The sample lists about 22,000 clones, around nine tenths occurring once. The specimen was PBMCs, collected before any cancer treatment. The origin of the receptors is a man aged 35 to 69 with stage II squamous cell lung carcinoma. Both conserved end residues are part of each CDR3. D genes are given only for firm matches. The size entry is marked missing in some rows and otherwise reads once, few, many or a size class.

CDR3nt | CDR3aa | d_gene | j_gene | v_gene | abundance
TGTGCCAGCAGCTTAAATGACGGACAGGGGGCAAACGAGCAGTACTTC | CASSLNDGQGANEQYF | TRBD1 | TRBJ2-7 | TRBV7-9 | -
TGTGCCAGCTCGAGCGGGGCCTACGAGCAGTACTTC | CASSSGAYEQYF | TRBD2 | TRBJ2-7 | TRBV6-6 | -
TGCGCCAGCAGTGATACAGGGTTTGGCAATGAGCAGTTCTTC | CASSDTGFGNEQFF | - | TRBJ2-1 | TRBV10-1 | -
TGTGCCACCAGCAGAGAAAGCGTGCTGGAGCCTGGGGCCAACGTCCTGACTTTC | CATSRESVLEPGANVLTF | - | TRBJ2-6 | TRBV15 | -
TGTGCCAGCGAAGGTGGGGGCTTAAGCTCCTACGAGCAGTACTTC | CASEGGGLSSYEQYF | - | TRBJ2-7 | TRBV28 | -
TGCAGCGTTGACGTACTACAGGGGAGCTATGGCTACACCTTC | CSVDVLQGSYGYTF | TRBD1 | TRBJ1-2 | TRBV29-1 | few
TGTGCCAGCAAAGGGGATAGCAATCAGCCCCAGCATTTT | CASKGDSNQPQHF | - | TRBJ1-5 | TRBV2 | -
TGCGCCAGCAGCTTGGGTTGGGGGATCAGGACAGATACGCAGTATTTT | CASSLGWGIRTDTQYF | - | TRBJ2-3 | TRBV5-1 | -
TGTGCCAGCAGCCGGACAGGGATAGAGACCCAGTACTTC | CASSRTGIETQYF | TRBD1 | TRBJ2-5 | TRBV7-9 | -
TGTGCCAGCCTACTCGAGCCGGGACTAGCGGGAGAAGGGATAGATACGCAGTATTTT | CASLLEPGLAGEGIDTQYF | TRBD2 | TRBJ2-3 | TRBV2 | -
TGCAGCGTTGAAGACTTGTTCTACAATGAGCAGTTCTTC | CSVEDLFYNEQFF | - | TRBJ2-1 | TRBV29-1 | -
TGCAGCGTTGAATCTAGCGGGAACTCTTACAATGAGCAGTTCTTC | CSVESSGNSYNEQFF | TRBD2 | TRBJ2-1 | TRBV29-1 | -
TGTGCCAGCGTCAGTCGGATTTTC | CASVSRIF | - | TRBJ2-7 | TRBV6-5 | few
TGTGCCAGCAGTCTGGGTCCTTCGTGGAGCACAGATACGCAGTATTTT | CASSLGPSWSTDTQYF | - | TRBJ2-3 | TRBV27 | -
TGTGCCAGCAGACAAGGAATCGGACAGGGGAACTATGGCTACACCTTC | CASRQGIGQGNYGYTF | TRBD1 | TRBJ1-2 | TRBV5-4 | -
TGTGCCAGCAGCCAAGTCGGACAGGGCTACTATGGCTACACCTTC | CASSQVGQGYYGYTF | TRBD1 | TRBJ1-2 | TRBV14 | -
TGTGCCAGCAGAGAAGACTACTCCTTGATTTACGAGCAGTACTTC | CASREDYSLIYEQYF | - | TRBJ2-7 | TRBV2 | few
TGCGCCAGCAGCCAAGATCCGGGGGCGAGGAACACTGAAGCTTTCTTT | CASSQDPGARNTEAFF | - | TRBJ1-1 | TRBV4-3 | -
TGTGCCAGCAGCCTCGGGGGTAGCGGGGTCTACAATGAGCAGTTCTTC | CASSLGGSGVYNEQFF | TRBD2 | TRBJ2-1 | TRBV11-3 | once
TGTGCCAGCACCAAACAGGGTAGGAATGAGCAGTTCTTC | CASTKQGRNEQFF | - | TRBJ2-1 | TRBV11-2 | -
TGTGCCAGCAGCGTAGGGACAGCCCCTGTTAATGAAAAACTGTTTTTT | CASSVGTAPVNEKLFF | - | TRBJ1-4 | TRBV9 | -
TGTGCCAGCAGCGGGGGAGGGAGCGATGAGCAGTTCTTC | CASSGGGSDEQFF | TRBD2 | TRBJ2-1 | TRBV9 | -
TGCGCCAGCAGTGATGGGGCTAGCGGGACCTACGAGCAGTACTTC | CASSDGASGTYEQYF | TRBD2 | TRBJ2-7 | TRBV10-1 | few
TGTGCCAGCAGCGTAGCCCTTATTTCATACAATGAGCAGTTCTTC | CASSVALISYNEQFF | - | TRBJ2-1 | TRBV9 | -
TGTGCCAATACCCGGGACCAGGGGCACGAGACCCAGTACTTC | CANTRDQGHETQYF | - | TRBJ2-5 | TRBV6-8 | -
TGTGCCAGCAGCTTAGGTAAAGGGGGCGCCTATGGCTACACCTTC | CASSLGKGGAYGYTF | TRBD1 | TRBJ1-2 | TRBV5-4 | once
TGTGCCAGCAGCTTCGGGACTAACCCCTACAATGAGCAGTTCTTC | CASSFGTNPYNEQFF | TRBD2 | TRBJ2-1 | TRBV5-4 | -
TGTGCCAGCAGCGTAGAGGTGGGGGAAAGCACAGATACGCAGTATTTT | CASSVEVGESTDTQYF | - | TRBJ2-3 | TRBV9 | -
TGTGCCAGCAGCCATGTGAGCGGGAGGGTCCACGAGCAGTACTTC | CASSHVSGRVHEQYF | TRBD2 | TRBJ2-7 | TRBV9 | once
TGTGCCAGCAGTTACCTTGGCGGGGGGCCCACAGATACGCAGTATTTT | CASSYLGGGPTDTQYF | TRBD2 | TRBJ2-3 | TRBV6-6 | -
TGTGCCAGCAGCCAAGTTGGAGGCAACCTTTACAATGAGCAGTTCTTC | CASSQVGGNLYNEQFF | - | TRBJ2-1 | TRBV14 | -
TGTGCCAGCAGCTCGACTAGTCTGAGCTACGAGCAGTACTTC | CASSSTSLSYEQYF | - | TRBJ2-7 | TRBV28 | -
TGTGCCAGCAGTGCCTCCGGGACGAACACTGAAGCTTTCTTT | CASSASGTNTEAFF | - | TRBJ1-1 | TRBV6-1 | once
TGTGCCAGCACCCAGGGACAGGGGGCTAACAATCAGCCCCAGCATTTT | CASTQGQGANNQPQHF | TRBD1 | TRBJ1-5 | TRBV6-6 | -
TGTGCCAGCAGCTTAGGGGATCAGAGCACTGAAGCTTTCTTT | CASSLGDQSTEAFF | - | TRBJ1-1 | TRBV7-9 | -
TGTGCCAGCAGCGCCGGGACAGGGGGAGATACGCAGTATTTT | CASSAGTGGDTQYF | TRBD1 | TRBJ2-3 | TRBV9 | -
TGTGCCAGCAGCTTGGACTTTGGCAGGGTAAGAGGAGCTTTCTTT | CASSLDFGRVRGAFF | - | TRBJ1-1 | TRBV11-2 | few
TGCGCCAGCAGCTTGGCCGAAAGGGAGACCCAGTACTTC | CASSLAERETQYF | - | TRBJ2-5 | TRBV5-1 | -
TGTGCCAGCAGGTCCGGGACGGACCACGTTCCTACGCAGTATTTT | CASRSGTDHVPTQYF | - | TRBJ2-3 | TRBV7-2 | -
TGTGCCAGCAGTTACCCCCAAGAGACCCAGTACTTC | CASSYPQETQYF | - | TRBJ2-5 | TRBV27 | -
TGTGCCAGCAGCCTGGGGAGCTCTGGGGCCAACGTCCTGACTTTC | CASSLGSSGANVLTF | - | TRBJ2-6 | TRBV14 | once
TGTGCCAGCTCACTAAGGGACAGGGATGCTGAAGCTTTCTTT | CASSLRDRDAEAFF | TRBD1 | TRBJ1-1 | TRBV18 | -
TGTGCCAGCTCACCAAAGGCAGGCGACCGCAATGAGCAGTTCTTC | CASSPKAGDRNEQFF | - | TRBJ2-1 | TRBV18 | -
TGTGCCAGCAGCCCCCGACAGGGTGCACAAGAGACCCAGTACTTC | CASSPRQGAQETQYF | TRBD1 | TRBJ2-5 | TRBV9 | -
TGTGCCAGCGCGCACGGGGGAGGTCGCACTGAAGCTTTCTTT | CASAHGGGRTEAFF | - | TRBJ1-1 | TRBV6-5 | few
TGTGCCAGTAGTATAGGGCTAGCGGGAACTGGCTACGAGCAGTACTTC | CASSIGLAGTGYEQYF | TRBD2 | TRBJ2-7 | TRBV19 | -
TGTGCCAGCAGCTTCGAGTACGGGAGGATGGCCTACAATGAGCAGTTCTTC | CASSFEYGRMAYNEQFF | TRBD2 | TRBJ2-1 | TRBV7-8 | large
TGCAGCGCCATCAGGGGGCTGAGAGAGACCCAGTACTTC | CSAIRGLRETQYF | TRBD1 | TRBJ2-5 | TRBV29-1 | -
TGTGCCAGCAGCTTAGATATGGGGTATAGCTACGAGCAGTACTTC | CASSLDMGYSYEQYF | - | TRBJ2-7 | TRBV11-2 | -
TGTGCCAGCAGCTTAGTCGGTCCCGGGACAGGGAATAAACTGTTTTTT | CASSLVGPGTGNKLFF | TRBD1 | TRBJ1-4 | TRBV7-2 | -
TGTGCCAGCAGCTTACACCGGGAGGCCTACGAGCAGTACTTC | CASSLHREAYEQYF | TRBD2 | TRBJ2-7 | TRBV11-2 | -
TGCAGCGTTTATATTTACACAGATACGCAGTATTTT | CSVYIYTDTQYF | - | TRBJ2-3 | TRBV29-1 | -
TGTGCCAGCTCGAAGGGACAGCCCAACCTCACCGGGGAGCTGTTTTTT | CASSKGQPNLTGELFF | TRBD1 | TRBJ2-2 | TRBV2 | -
TGTGCCAGCAGCGTAGGTCAGGGGGCGTACAATGAGCAGTTCTTC | CASSVGQGAYNEQFF | TRBD1 | TRBJ2-1 | TRBV9 | few
TGTGCCAGTAGTATATACCGGGGAAACTATGGCTACACCTTC | CASSIYRGNYGYTF | - | TRBJ1-2 | TRBV19 | once
TGTGCCAGCAGCCTACTGACGGTGCCGGAGACAGATACGCAGTATTTT | CASSLLTVPETDTQYF | - | TRBJ2-3 | TRBV5-5 | -
TGTGCCAGCAGTTACGGAGGGATTAGCACAGATACGCAGTATTTT | CASSYGGISTDTQYF | - | TRBJ2-3 | TRBV6-5 | -
TGTGCCAGCTCACCCAATCGGGACAGGGGAGCCACTGAAGCTTTCTTT | CASSPNRDRGATEAFF | TRBD1 | TRBJ1-1 | TRBV18 | -